Each of the 15 T cell receptor beta chains below was sequenced from the same sample in a study of T-cell memory formation after mild COVID-19. One entry per CDR3 protein, called by TCRdb with MiXCR from the 5' RACE reads. Among approximately 260,000 distinct CDR3 sequences listed, about 20% were seen once. The sequencing sample was made of PBMCs or a T cell subset sorted from them (not recorded which). The source is a man aged 18-30 years who had mild COVID-19 (a few samples of this study predate the infection). Cell type and time point are not known.

The chain combines TRBV6-2 or TRBV6-3 with TRBJ2-5; 9 bases agree with TRBD2. The junction had 4 bases not matched to a gene; V was cut back by 6 bases and J by 2 bases. Germline CDR1 and CDR2: MNHEY and SVGEGT. This CDR3 has 14 residues. The CDR3: CASSAAGGQETQYF. CDR3 bases: TGTGCCAGCAGCGCCGCGGGGGGGCAAGAGACCCAGTACTTC.

Only a few counts were recorded for this clonotype. The chain uses TRBV7-2 and TRBJ2-7; D could derive from TRBD1 or TRBD2 (5 bases each). The CDR3 is 13 residues long. Germline V gene data show CDR1 as SGHTA and CDR2 as FQGNSA. Deletions cut 10 bases from V and 3 bases from J, with 16 bases between. The CDR3 coding sequence is TGTGCCACCGAGGGGCAGGCTGGCTACGAGCAGTACTTC. As protein: CATEGQAGYEQYF.

This clonotype was recorded a few times. The chain recombines TRBV29-1 with TRBJ2-1; D might be TRBD2 (6 bases). The CDR3 spans 13 residues. Deletions cut 7 bases from V and 9 bases from J, with 19 bases between. CDR1 SQVTM and CDR2 ANQGSEA come from the germline V gene. The CDR3 nucleotides read TGCAGCGGCTGGCAGGGCGGGGACGGTGAGCAGTTCTTC. Protein: CSGWQGGDGEQFF.

This clonotype occurred a few times. The junction departs from germline at one end; a sequencing error may be responsible. This chain connects TRBV19 to TRBJ1-5, with D possibly matching TRBD1 (5 bases). CDR3 length: 15 amino acids. The germline V gene encodes CDR1 LNHDA and CDR2 SQIVND (reference sequence). In DNA, the CDR3 is TGTGCAAGTAGTTTCCGGGACGGCTACAATCAGCCCCAGCATTTT. Translating gives CASSFRDGYNQPQHF.

This clonotype was observed a few times. The chain recombines TRBV13 with TRBJ2-5, with a possible D match to TRBD2 (7 bases). Trimming stripped 8 bases from V and 2 bases from J, with 15 bases between. Germline CDR1 PRHDT, CDR2 FYEKMQ (reference sequence). CDR3 length: 14 residues. The CDR3: CASDLRGGQETQYF. The CDR3 DNA sequence: TGTGCCAGCGACCTTAGGGGGGGGCAAGAGACCCAGTACTTC.

In its sample, this clonotype was seen a few times. This sequence joins TRBV7-2 and TRBJ2-3; D unclear. In germline, CDR1 is SGHTA, CDR2 FQGNSA. This CDR3 is built from 12 residues. Trimming stripped 4 bases from V and 3 bases from J, with 5 bases between. The CDR3 here is CASSYLTDTQYF. The DNA for the CDR3 is TGTGCCAGCAGCTATCTAACAGATACGCAGTATTTT.

This clonotype was seen more than once but under ten times. The chain has TRBV5-1 and TRBJ1-2; D gene ambiguous. Germline loops: CDR1 SGHRS, CDR2 YFSETQ. V lost 0 bases, J lost 9 bases, and 9 bases lay in between. The CDR3 is made up of 12 amino acids. The CDR3 DNA is TGCGCCAGCAGCTTGGAAGATCTGAGCTACACCTTC. Amino acids: CASSLEDLSYTF. Using reference TRBV5-1 and TRBJ1-2 for the parts outside the CDR3, the full variable domain is KAGVTQTPRYLIKTRGQQVTLSCSPISGHRSVSWYQQTPGQGLQFLFEYFSETQRNKGNFPGRFSGRQFSNSRSEMNVSTLELGDSALYLCASSLEDLSYTFGSGTRLTVV.

This chain uses TRBV29-1 with TRBJ2-3; D gene ambiguous. The germline CDR1 and CDR2 sequences are SQVTM and ANQGSEA. The V end was cut by 5 bases, the J end by 1 base, with 10 bases between. The CDR3 length is 13 residues. The CDR3 DNA follows: TGCAGCGTTCTGGTTGGGGGCACAGATACGCAGTATTTT. This sequence encodes CSVLVGGTDTQYF.

V and J are TRBV6-2 or TRBV6-3 and TRBJ2-3; D call uncertain. The CDR3 length is 14 residues. V was shortened by 4 bases and J by 5 bases, with 13 bases between the two germline ends. CDR1 is MNHEY and CDR2 is SVGEGT in the germline V gene. The chain's CDR3 is CASSSPYPGDTQYF. In nucleotides, the CDR3 is TGTGCCAGCAGTTCGCCTTACCCCGGAGATACGCAGTATTTT.

This clonotype was counted a few times. The chain uses TRBV24-1 and TRBJ2-1; TRBD2 aligns across 8 bases. CDR1 is KGHDR and CDR2 is SFDVKD in the germline V gene. Losses at the gene ends were 5 bases for V and 14 bases for J; bases not matched to a gene: 16. This CDR3 region has 15 residues. CDR3 residues: CATSAQTSDPRGKFF. The CDR3 nucleotides read TGTGCCACCAGTGCCCAGACTAGCGACCCTCGTGGAAAGTTCTTC.

V usage is TRBV7-2 and J usage is TRBJ1-5; 9 bases map to TRBD1. Per germline, CDR1 SGHTA and CDR2 FQGNSA. V shed 5 bases, J shed 5 bases, and the junction held 4 bases outside the gene matches. The CDR3 is 14 amino acids. This chain's CDR3 is CASSGGTGHQPQHF. For the CDR3, the DNA is TGTGCCAGCAGCGGGGGGACAGGGCATCAGCCCCAGCATTTT.

The table lists this clonotype with a few counts. DNA for the CDR3: TGTGCCAGCGGAGACAGCAACACCGGGGAGCTGTTTTTT. The encoded protein is CASGDSNTGELFF. V usage is TRBV9 and J usage is TRBJ2-2; perhaps TRBD1 as D (5 bases). The ends were cut back, 7 bases at V and 2 bases at J, with 9 bases in the middle. Germline V lookup: CDR1 SGDLS, CDR2 YYNGEE. The CDR3 spans 13 residues.

The genes are TRBV10-3 and TRBJ2-3; 8 positions match TRBD2. The length of the CDR3 is 15 residues. Germline V gene sequence: CDR1 ENHRY, CDR2 SYGVKD. V shed 4 bases and J 4 bases; nucleotides not matched to a gene: 7. The DNA of the CDR3 is TGTGCCATCAGTGGACCCGGGACTAGACCAGATACGCAGTATTTT. This sequence encodes CAISGPGTRPDTQYF.

This chain links TRBV4-3 with TRBJ1-1; 9 nucleotides match TRBD1. The germline V gene encodes CDR1 LGHNA and CDR2 YSLEER. V dropped 3 bases and J dropped 1; count of bases not matched to a gene: 12. The CDR3 consists of 18 residues. CDR3 region: CASSQASFPGQGNTEAFF. In DNA form, the CDR3 reads TGCGCCAGCAGCCAGGCCTCCTTTCCGGGACAGGGGAACACTGAAGCTTTCTTT.

This sequence joins TRBV28 and TRBJ2-1; 13 nucleotides match TRBD2. This CDR3 has 18 amino acids. V gave up 5 bases and J gave up 6 bases; unmatched junction bases: 13. Germline CDR1 reads MDHEN; CDR2 reads SYDVKM. CDR3 protein: CASSLWTSGGPSSNEQFF. CDR3 bases: TGTGCCAGCAGTCTTTGGACTAGCGGGGGCCCAAGTTCCAATGAGCAGTTCTTC.